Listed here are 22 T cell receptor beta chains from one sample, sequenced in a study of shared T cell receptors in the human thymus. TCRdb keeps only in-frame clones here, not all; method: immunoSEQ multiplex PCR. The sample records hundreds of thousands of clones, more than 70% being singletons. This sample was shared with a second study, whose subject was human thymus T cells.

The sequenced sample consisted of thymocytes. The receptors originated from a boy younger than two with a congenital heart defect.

The CDR3 protein is CASSLVGTGRTEAFF. In DNA, the CDR3 is TGCGCCAGCAGCTTGGTCGGGACAGGGAGAACTGAAGCTTTCTTT. V usage is TRBV5-1 and J usage is TRBJ1-1; 9 bases are a match to TRBD1. J gave up 5 bases and V 0 bases, and 5 bases lay outside the gene matches. The CDR3 is made up of 15 amino acids. The germline V gene has CDR1 SGHRS and CDR2 YFSETQ. The full variable domain, rest sourced from reference TRBV5-1 and TRBJ1-1, is KAGVTQTPRYLIKTRGQQVTLSCSPISGHRSVSWYQQTPGQGLQFLFEYFSETQRNKGNFPGRFSGRQFSNSRSEMNVSTLELGDSALYLCASSLVGTGRTEAFFGQGTRLTVV.

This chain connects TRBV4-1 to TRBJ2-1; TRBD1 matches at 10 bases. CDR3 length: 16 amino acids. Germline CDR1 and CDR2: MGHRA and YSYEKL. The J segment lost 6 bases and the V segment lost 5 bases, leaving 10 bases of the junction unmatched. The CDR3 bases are TGCGCCAGCAGCTCCCTCCGGGACAGGGGATGCAATGAGCAGTTCTTC. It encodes CASSSLRDRGCNEQFF.

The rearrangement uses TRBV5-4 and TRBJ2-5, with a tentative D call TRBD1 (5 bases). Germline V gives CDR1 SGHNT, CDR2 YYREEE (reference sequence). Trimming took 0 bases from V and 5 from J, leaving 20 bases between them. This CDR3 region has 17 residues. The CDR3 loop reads CASSLGVGLGVRETQYF. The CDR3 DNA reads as TGTGCCAGCAGCTTGGGAGTGGGGCTAGGAGTGCGGGAGACCCAGTACTTC.

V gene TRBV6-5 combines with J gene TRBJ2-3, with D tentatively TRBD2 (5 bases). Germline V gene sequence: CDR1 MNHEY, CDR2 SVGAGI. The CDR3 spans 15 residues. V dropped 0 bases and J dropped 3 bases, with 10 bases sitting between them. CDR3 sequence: CASSYSPGSTDTQYF. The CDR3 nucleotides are TGTGCCAGCAGTTACTCGCCGGGGTCGACAGATACGCAGTATTTT.

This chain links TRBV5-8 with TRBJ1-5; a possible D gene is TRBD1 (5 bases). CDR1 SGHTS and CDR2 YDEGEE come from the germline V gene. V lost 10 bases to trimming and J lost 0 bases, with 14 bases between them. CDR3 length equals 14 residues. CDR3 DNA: TGTGCCGGCGGGACGGTGTATAGCAATCAGCCCCAGCATTTT. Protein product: CAGGTVYSNQPQHF.

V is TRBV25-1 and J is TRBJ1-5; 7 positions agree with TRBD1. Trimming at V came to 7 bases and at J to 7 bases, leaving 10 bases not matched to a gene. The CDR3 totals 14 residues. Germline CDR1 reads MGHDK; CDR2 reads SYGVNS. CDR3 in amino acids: CASMQGEGGQPQHF. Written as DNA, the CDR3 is TGTGCCAGCATGCAGGGGGAAGGAGGCCAGCCCCAGCATTTT. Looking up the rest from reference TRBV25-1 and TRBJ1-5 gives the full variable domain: EADIYQTPRYLVIGTGKKITLECSQTMGHDKMYWYQQDPGMELHLIHYSYGVNSTEKGDLSSESTVSRIRTEHFPLTLESARPSHTSQYLCASMQGEGGQPQHFGDGTRLSIL.

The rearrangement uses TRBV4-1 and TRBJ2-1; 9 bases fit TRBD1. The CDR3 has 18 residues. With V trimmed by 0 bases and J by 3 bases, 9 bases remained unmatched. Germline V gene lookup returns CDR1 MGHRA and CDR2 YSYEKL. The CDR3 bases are TGCGCCAGCAGCCAAGATAGGGGAGGACAGGGGCTCTACAATGAGCAGTTCTTC. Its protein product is CASSQDRGGQGLYNEQFF.

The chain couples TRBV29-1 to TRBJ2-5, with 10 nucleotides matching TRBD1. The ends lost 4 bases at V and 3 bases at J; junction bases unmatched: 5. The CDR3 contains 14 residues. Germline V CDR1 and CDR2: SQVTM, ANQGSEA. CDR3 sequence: CSVARTGGEETQYF. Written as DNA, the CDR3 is TGCAGCGTTGCCCGGACAGGGGGAGAAGAGACCCAGTACTTC.

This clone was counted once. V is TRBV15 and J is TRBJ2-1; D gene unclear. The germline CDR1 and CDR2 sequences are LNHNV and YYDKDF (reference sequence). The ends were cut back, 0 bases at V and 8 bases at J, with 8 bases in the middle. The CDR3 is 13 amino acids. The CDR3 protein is CATSRDRGDEQFF. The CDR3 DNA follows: TGTGCCACCAGCAGAGATCGAGGCGATGAGCAGTTCTTC.

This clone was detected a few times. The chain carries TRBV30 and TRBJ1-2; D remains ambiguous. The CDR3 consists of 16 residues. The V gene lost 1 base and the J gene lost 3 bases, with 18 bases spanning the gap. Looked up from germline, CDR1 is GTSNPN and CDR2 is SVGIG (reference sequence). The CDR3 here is CAWSEEGTQRYYGYTF. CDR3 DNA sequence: TGTGCCTGGAGTGAGGAGGGTACCCAGCGGTACTATGGCTACACCTTC.

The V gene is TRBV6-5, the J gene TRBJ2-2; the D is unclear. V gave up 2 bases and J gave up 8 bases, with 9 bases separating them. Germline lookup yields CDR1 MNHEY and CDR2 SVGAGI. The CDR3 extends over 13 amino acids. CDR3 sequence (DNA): TGTGCCAGCAGTTACGAAAGGAGAGGGGAGCTGTTTTTT. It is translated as CASSYERRGELFF.

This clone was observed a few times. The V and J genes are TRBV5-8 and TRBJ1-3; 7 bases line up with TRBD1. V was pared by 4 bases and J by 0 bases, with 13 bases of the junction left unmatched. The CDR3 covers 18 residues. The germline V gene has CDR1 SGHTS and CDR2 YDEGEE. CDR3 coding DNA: TGTGCCAGCAGCCCGAGGATCGGACAGGCCAACTCTGGAAACACCATATATTTT. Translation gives CASSPRIGQANSGNTIYF.

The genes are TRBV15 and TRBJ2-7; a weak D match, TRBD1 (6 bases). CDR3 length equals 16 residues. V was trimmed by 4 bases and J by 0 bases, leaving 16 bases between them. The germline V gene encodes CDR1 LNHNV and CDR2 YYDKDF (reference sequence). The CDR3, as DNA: TGTGCCACCAGCATGCCCCGCCAGGGGAGCTCCTACGAGCAGTACTTC. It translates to CATSMPRQGSSYEQYF.

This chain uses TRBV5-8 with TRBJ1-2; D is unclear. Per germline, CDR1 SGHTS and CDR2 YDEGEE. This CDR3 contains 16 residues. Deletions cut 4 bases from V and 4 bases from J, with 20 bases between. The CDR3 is CASSHGSSAPFYGYTF. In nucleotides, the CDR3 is TGTGCCAGCAGCCACGGGTCTAGCGCCCCTTTCTATGGCTACACCTTC.

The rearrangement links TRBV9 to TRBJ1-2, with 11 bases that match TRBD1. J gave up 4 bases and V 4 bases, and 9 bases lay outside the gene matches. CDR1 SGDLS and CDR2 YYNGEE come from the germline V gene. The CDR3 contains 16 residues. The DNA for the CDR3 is TGTGCCAGCAGCACCCCGCGGACAGGGGGCGTCTATGGCTACACCTTC. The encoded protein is CASSTPRTGGVYGYTF.

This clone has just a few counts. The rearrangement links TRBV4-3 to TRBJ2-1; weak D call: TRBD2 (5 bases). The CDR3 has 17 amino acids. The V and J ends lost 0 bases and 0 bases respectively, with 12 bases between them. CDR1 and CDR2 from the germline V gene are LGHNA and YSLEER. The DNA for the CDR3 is TGCGCCAGCAGCCAAGATCCTAGCCAAAGCTCCTACAATGAGCAGTTCTTC. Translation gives CASSQDPSQSSYNEQFF.

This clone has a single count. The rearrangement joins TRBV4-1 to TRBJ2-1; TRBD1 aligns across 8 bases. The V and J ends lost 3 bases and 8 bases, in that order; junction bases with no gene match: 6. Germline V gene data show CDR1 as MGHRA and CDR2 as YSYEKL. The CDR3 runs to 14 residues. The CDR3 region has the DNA TGCGCCAGCAGCCAGTCGGACAGGGCCGATGAGCAGTTCTTC. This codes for CASSQSDRADEQFF.

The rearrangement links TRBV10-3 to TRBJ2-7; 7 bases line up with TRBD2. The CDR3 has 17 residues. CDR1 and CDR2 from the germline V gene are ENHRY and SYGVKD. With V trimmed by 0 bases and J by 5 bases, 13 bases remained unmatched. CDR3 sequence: CAISESRLAAGGDEQYF. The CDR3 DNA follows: TGTGCCATCAGTGAGTCGCGTCTAGCGGCCGGAGGGGACGAGCAGTACTTC.

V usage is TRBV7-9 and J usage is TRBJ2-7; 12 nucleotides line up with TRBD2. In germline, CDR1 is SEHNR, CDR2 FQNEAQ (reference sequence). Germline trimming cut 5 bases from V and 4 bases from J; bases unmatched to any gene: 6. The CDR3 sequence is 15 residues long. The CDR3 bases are TGTGCCAGCAGCCAACTGACTAGCGGGAGTTACGAGCAGTACTTC. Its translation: CASSQLTSGSYEQYF.

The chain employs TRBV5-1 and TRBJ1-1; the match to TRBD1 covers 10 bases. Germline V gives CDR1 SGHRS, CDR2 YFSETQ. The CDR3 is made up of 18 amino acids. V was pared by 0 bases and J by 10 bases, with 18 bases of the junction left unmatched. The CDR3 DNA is TGCGCCAGCAGCTTGGTCCCAAACCGACAGGGGGCGGAAGTTCTAGCTTTCTTT. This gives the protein CASSLVPNRQGAEVLAFF.

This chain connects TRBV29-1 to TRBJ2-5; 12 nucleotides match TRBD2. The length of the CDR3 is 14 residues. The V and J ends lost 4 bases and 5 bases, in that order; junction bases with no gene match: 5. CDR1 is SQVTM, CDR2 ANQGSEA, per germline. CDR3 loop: CSVVLAGGGETQYF. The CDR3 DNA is TGCAGCGTTGTACTAGCGGGAGGAGGGGAGACCCAGTACTTC.

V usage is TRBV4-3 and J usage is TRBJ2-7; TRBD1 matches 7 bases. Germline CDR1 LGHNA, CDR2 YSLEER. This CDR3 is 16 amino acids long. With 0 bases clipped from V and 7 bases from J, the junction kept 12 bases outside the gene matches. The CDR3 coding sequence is TGCGCCAGCAGCCAAGAAGAGGGTGACAGGGCAGGGGAGCAGTACTTC. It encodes CASSQEEGDRAGEQYF.